This T cell receptor beta chain is from a study of T cell changes during pregnancy in multiple sclerosis. Trimming removed 5 bases from V and 5 bases from J, with 27 bases in between. This CDR3 region has 18 residues. The germline CDR1 and CDR2 sequences are SNHLY and FYNNEI. Using immunoSEQ multiplex PCR, the repertoire was profiled, and TCRdb retains in-frame clones only, with some absent. The repertoire holds more than 35,000 clones, with 85% to 95% as singletons. The source material was CD4+ T cells from peripheral blood mononuclear cells, sampled in the second trimester of pregnancy. The clonotype originates from a female donor with multiple sclerosis, enrolled in a pregnancy study. This chain uses TRBV2 with TRBJ1-1; D perhaps matches TRBD1 (6 bases). The DNA for the CDR3 is TGTGCCAGCAGTCCATATACGGGCAGGGGTGGGTCGACGACTGAAGCTTTCTTT. Amino acid sequence: CASSPYTGRGGSTTEAFF.